This T cell receptor beta chain is drawn from a study of T cells in localized non-small cell lung cancer. CDR1 SGHNT and CDR2 YYREEE come from the germline V gene (reference sequence). Trimming took 1 base from V and 3 from J, leaving 16 bases between them. The CDR3 extends over 16 amino acids. Study observations and caveats: Uninvolved adjacent lung, not tumor, had the highest T cell clonality. Longer overall survival was linked to higher blood T cell density. Because only a single region of the tumor was sequenced, heterogeneity remains possible. The study detected a median roughly 61 of the top 100 tumor clones in adjacent lung.

Produced via immunoSEQ multiplex PCR; TCRdb's table is partial and in-frame only. Altogether about 28,000 clones are present, about four fifths being singletons, with the ten largest covering 4% to 5.5%. This clone was picked up a small number of times. Its cognate antigen is unknown. The TCR was taken from a man aged 35 to 69 with stage III lung adenocarcinoma. The gene calls are TRBV5-4 and TRBJ1-1; possibly TRBD1 for D (6 bases). The sample was peripheral blood mononuclear cells, taken before any cancer treatment. CDR3 nucleotides: TGTGCCAGCAGCTTGTTCTTGGGGGCTTTACACACTGAAGCTTTCTTT. Its translation is CASSLFLGALHTEAFF.